This T cell receptor (beta chain) comes out of a study of cytomegalovirus exposure and HLA in healthy donors. General study results and limits: Investigators reported under 200 TCR beta chains as tied to cytomegalovirus. The study found most TCR sequences rare, yet found some public TCRs in many donors. In the 120 validation repertoires, under 95% of cluster scores exceeded 0, per a later analysis.

The CDR3 consists of 14 residues. CDR1 GTSNPN and CDR2 SVGIG come from the germline V gene (reference sequence). The V end was cut by 0 bases, the J end by 6 bases, with 11 bases between. The data were produced by immunoSEQ multiplex PCR, yet TCRdb's version contains in-frame clones alone and is incomplete. The sample gives around 69,000 clones, 96% of which show up once; about 4.5% is in the top ten. Regarding this clone: Its target is not known.

Sequenced: PBMCs. The TCR was taken from a young woman in good health and CMV-seropositive. The rearrangement joins TRBV30 to TRBJ2-2; perhaps TRBD1 as D (7 bases). CDR3 sequence (DNA): TGTGCCTGGAGTGTCCAGGGGGGCGCCGGGGAGCTGTTTTTT. It codes for CAWSVQGGAGELFF.